This T cell receptor (beta chain) emerged from a study of cytomegalovirus exposure and HLA in healthy donors. Per the germline V gene, CDR1 is SGHVS and CDR2 is FQNEAQ. Trimming removed 5 bases from V and 0 bases from J; junction bases left unmatched: 21. This CDR3 has 21 amino acids. Study-level results: The CMV antigen specificity of a few CMV-associated chains was confirmed through in vitro analysis. Rates of TCR association differed by HLA locus in a later analysis, with DRB1 highest and HLA-C lowest. What was likely a sequencing artifact was a cluster of highly shared sequence variants. In terms of immune exposure information, only CMV serostatus was available.

Researchers ran the PCR with 60 Vbeta and 13 Jbeta primers. Only in-frame clones appear in the TCRdb table, and some are missing; sequencing was by immunoSEQ multiplex PCR. The sample lists 150,000 to 200,000 clones, around 75% occurring once. Turning to this clone: Its matching antigen is unknown.

This sequence joins TRBV7-8 and TRBJ1-5, with 8 positions matching TRBD1. Sequencing used PBMCs. This TCR was recovered from a woman younger than 45 in good health and CMV-seronegative. CDR3 sequence: CASSPNPGTGTGVLSNQPQHF. CDR3 DNA: TGTGCCAGCAGCCCTAATCCGGGAACCGGGACAGGTGTTCTTAGCAATCAGCCCCAGCATTTT.